This passage covers 20 T cell receptor beta chains from one sample sequenced in a study of cytotoxic CD8 clonotypes in ibrutinib-treated CLL. The method was immunoSEQ multiplex PCR; TCRdb's version includes in-frame clones alone and lacks a portion of them. Of over 200,000 clones in the sample, 60% to 80% were seen once. Source: PBMCs, taken after 12 months of ibrutinib treatment. These receptors were obtained from a human donor with chronic lymphocytic leukemia.

In its sample, this clone was seen a few times. The CDR3, as DNA: TGCGCCAGCAGCGTGACAGGGGGAAGCGAGCAGTACTTC. It yields the protein CASSVTGGSEQYF. The chain uses TRBV5-1 and TRBJ2-7, with 9 bases lining up with TRBD1. With 4 bases clipped from V and 6 bases from J, the junction kept 5 bases outside the gene matches. CDR3 size: 13 residues. Germline CDR1 and CDR2: SGHRS and YFSETQ.

This chain links TRBV4-3 with TRBJ1-3; no definite D call. The ends were cut back, 0 bases at V and 0 bases at J, with 6 bases in the middle. This CDR3 contains 15 residues. The germline gives CDR1 LGHNA, CDR2 YSLEER. In nucleotides, the CDR3 is TGCGCCAGCAGCCAAGAGGGGAACTCTGGAAACACCATATATTTT. Amino acid sequence: CASSQEGNSGNTIYF.

V is TRBV9 and J is TRBJ2-3, with 10 bases identical to TRBD2. CDR3 length equals 16 residues. The trim removed 3 bases at V and 4 bases at J, leaving 8 bases unmatched. Germline lookup yields CDR1 SGDLS and CDR2 YYNGEE. The DNA for the CDR3 is TGTGCCAGCAGCGCTCAGCGGGGGGGCCTCGCAGATACGCAGTATTTT. The encoded protein is CASSAQRGGLADTQYF.

As DNA, the CDR3 is TGTGCCTGGATTCAAGGGATAGGGACCAACTATGGCTACACCTTC. Translating it yields CAWIQGIGTNYGYTF. The rearrangement uses TRBV30 and TRBJ1-2, with a possible D match to TRBD1 (5 bases). CDR1 is GTSNPN, CDR2 SVGIG, per germline (reference sequence). The germline V and J ends were trimmed by 4 bases and 2 bases, with 17 bases remaining between them. This CDR3 is 15 amino acids long.

The rearrangement joins TRBV6-5 to TRBJ2-7; TRBD2 agrees at 7 bases. Germline CDR1 is MNHEY and CDR2 is SVGAGI. V was pared by 4 bases and J by 2 bases, with 8 bases of the junction left unmatched. The CDR3 consists of 15 residues. The CDR3: CASSFAGVDTYEQYF. The CDR3, as DNA: TGTGCCAGCAGTTTCGCGGGGGTAGACACCTACGAGCAGTACTTC.

The gene calls are TRBV14 and TRBJ1-3; D not resolved. Germline V gene data show CDR1 as SGHDN and CDR2 as FVKESK. Trimming took off 4 bases at V and 2 bases at J, with 6 bases between the two ends. The CDR3 runs to 13 residues. The chain's CDR3 is CASSLGPGNTIYF. The CDR3 DNA is TGTGCCAGCAGCCTGGGCCCTGGAAACACCATATATTTT.

In regard to this clone: At one boundary the junction diverges from the germline segment, which might be a read error. CDR3 bases: TGTGCCAGTAGTAGCAGGGCTAACGAAAAACTGTTTTTT. Protein sequence: CASSSRANEKLFF. V is TRBV19 and J is TRBJ1-4, with D tentatively TRBD1 (5 bases). From germline, CDR1 is LNHDA and CDR2 SQIVND (reference sequence). This CDR3 region has 13 residues.

This clone has only a few counts. In DNA form, the CDR3 reads TGTGCCAGCAGCCAGTCTAACTATGGCTACACCTTC. It translates to CASSQSNYGYTF. The chain carries TRBV7-2 and TRBJ1-2; no definite D call. CDR3 length equals 12 residues. Germline CDR1 is SGHTA and CDR2 is FQGNSA. V was pared by 5 bases and J by 0 bases, with 4 bases between.

This clone appeared a few times. V and J are TRBV2 and TRBJ2-7; the D gene is possibly TRBD1 (6 bases). The CDR3 is 14 amino acids. The germline V gene has CDR1 SNHLY and CDR2 FYNNEI. V lost 6 bases and J lost 3, with 15 bases in between. CDR3 region: CASSERTDYYEQYF. The CDR3 DNA reads as TGTGCCAGCAGCGAAAGGACAGACTACTACGAGCAGTACTTC.

This clone was counted between two and nine times. The CDR3 nucleotides read TGTGCCAGCAGAGTGGACAGGGGAGGCAATCAGCCCCAGCATTTT. This codes for CASRVDRGGNQPQHF. The chain joins TRBV2 to TRBJ1-5; 9 bases map to TRBD1. The CDR3 length is 15 residues. Germline values: CDR1 SNHLY, CDR2 FYNNEI. After removal of 6 bases from V and 2 bases from J, the junction contained 5 bases not matched to a gene.

The chain has TRBV27 and TRBJ1-4; TRBD1 agrees at 7 bases. V trimming: 5 bases; J trimming: 3 bases; junction bases outside the gene matches: 9. The germline V gene has CDR1 MNHEY and CDR2 SMNVEV (reference sequence). This CDR3 contains 16 residues. DNA of the CDR3: TGTGCCAGCAGTCCCGATAGAGGGACAGCTAATGAAAAACTGTTTTTT. Protein product: CASSPDRGTANEKLFF.

This clone was seen only a few times. This sequence joins TRBV30 and TRBJ1-4; perhaps TRBD1 as D (5 bases). Germline loops: CDR1 GTSNPN, CDR2 SVGIG (reference sequence). The CDR3 runs to 14 residues. V was clipped by 0 bases and J by 8 bases, with 13 bases between them. Written as DNA, the CDR3 is TGTGCCTGGAGTGTTGGCAGGGTCGGGGAAAAACTGTTTTTT. Translating gives CAWSVGRVGEKLFF. The whole variable domain, remainder taken from reference TRBV30 and TRBJ1-4, is SQTIHQWPATLVQPVGSPLSLECTVEGTSNPNLYWYRQAAGRGLQLLFYSVGIGQISSEVPQNLSASRPQDRQFILSSKKLLLSDSGFYLCAWSVGRVGEKLFFGSGTQLSVL.

This clone was counted between two and nine times. The chain links TRBV7-8 to TRBJ2-7; D perhaps matches TRBD1 (6 bases). CDR1 is SGHVS, CDR2 FQNEAQ, per germline. This CDR3 spans 16 amino acids. Trimming took 4 bases from V and 2 from J, leaving 18 bases between them. The CDR3 bases are TGTGCCAGCAGCTCGCCCGGCAGGGGCGAGACCTACGAGCAGTACTTC. Encoded protein: CASSSPGRGETYEQYF.

The chain is built from TRBV19 and TRBJ1-1, with 7 bases matching TRBD1. The germline V gene encodes CDR1 LNHDA and CDR2 SQIVND (reference sequence). V shed 6 bases and J 2 bases; nucleotides not matched to a gene: 6. The CDR3 consists of 14 residues. Written as DNA, the CDR3 is TGTGCCAGTAGAATTGGGACAGTTAACACTGAAGCTTTCTTT. Translating gives CASRIGTVNTEAFF.

The V gene is TRBV29-1, the J gene TRBJ2-7; 8 bases agree with TRBD2. V dropped 7 bases and J dropped 3; count of bases not matched to a gene: 8. CDR3 size: 13 residues. CDR1 is SQVTM and CDR2 is ANQGSEA in the germline V gene. CDR3: CSAGTSGNYEQYF. CDR3 nucleotides: TGCAGCGCCGGCACTAGCGGAAACTACGAGCAGTACTTC.

The genes are TRBV2 and TRBJ1-1; D is unresolved. The CDR3 spans 13 residues. V was trimmed by 11 bases and J by 6 bases, leaving 19 bases between them. Per germline, CDR1 SNHLY and CDR2 FYNNEI. The CDR3 DNA reads as TGTGCCGTAGACATGTGGAGGCCGGCTGAAGCTTTCTTT. This gives the protein CAVDMWRPAEAFF.

This clone appeared once. This rearrangement joins TRBV5-1 to TRBJ2-7; D tentatively fits TRBD1 or TRBD2 (5 bases each). V lost 2 bases, J lost 6 bases, and 15 bases lay in between. Germline CDR1 is SGHRS and CDR2 is YFSETQ. The CDR3 consists of 14 residues. CDR3 sequence (DNA): TGCGCCAGCAGCTTAGGGACGGAGACTGGCGAGCAGTACTTC. Encoded protein: CASSLGTETGEQYF.

The J gene is TRBJ2-7, the V gene TRBV19; 11 nucleotides agree with TRBD1. This CDR3 is built from 15 residues. Germline V gene data show CDR1 as LNHDA and CDR2 as SQIVND (reference sequence). V lost 1 base, J lost 5 bases, and 4 bases stayed unmatched. This chain's CDR3 is CASSIARTGGHEQYF. CDR3 DNA: TGTGCCAGTAGTATAGCCCGGACAGGGGGCCACGAGCAGTACTTC.

The V call is TRBV2, the J call TRBJ1-5, with D possibly matching TRBD1 (6 bases). The CDR3 spans 14 residues. Germline V gives CDR1 SNHLY, CDR2 FYNNEI. Trimming took off 7 bases at V and 3 bases at J, with 13 bases between the two ends. CDR3 sequence (DNA): TGTGCCAGCAAGGTCGGGGGGCTCAATCAGCCCCAGCATTTT. Amino acid sequence: CASKVGGLNQPQHF. The full variable domain, rest sourced from reference TRBV2 and TRBJ1-5, is EPEVTQTPSHQVTQMGQEVILRCVPISNHLYFYWYRQILGQKVEFLVSFYNNEISEKSEIFDDQFSVERPDGSNFTLKIRSTKLEDSAMYFCASKVGGLNQPQHFGDGTRLSIL.

The J gene is TRBJ1-4, the V gene TRBV2; D call uncertain. Trimming took 4 bases from V and 8 from J, leaving 11 bases between them. This CDR3 contains 13 residues. Germline V gene data show CDR1 as SNHLY and CDR2 as FYNNEI. In DNA, the CDR3 is TGTGCCAGCAGTGGGGATGGGTCCGAAAAACTGTTTTTT. This codes for CASSGDGSEKLFF. The entire variable domain, with the rest obtained from reference TRBV2 and TRBJ1-4, is as follows: EPEVTQTPSHQVTQMGQEVILRCVPISNHLYFYWYRQILGQKVEFLVSFYNNEISEKSEIFDDQFSVERPDGSNFTLKIRSTKLEDSAMYFCASSGDGSEKLFFGSGTQLSVL.